This entry is about one T cell receptor beta chain. Its antigen is unknown. The CDR3 end is not reached by the read, which stops 3 residues before it; the germline J gene fills it in. Recipients received nonmyeloablative bone marrow transplants from related graft donors, with transient mixed chimerism. Unstimulated Tregs (CD4+CD25+CD127-) and CD4+CD25- non-Tregs were sorted from PBMCs. Trimming pared 0 bases from V and 5 bases from J, leaving 14 bases between. CDR1 and CDR2 (germline): SGHTA, FQGNSA. This CDR3 region has 16 residues. The entry originates in a study of Tregs in tolerant kidney transplant recipients. The protocol was immunoSEQ multiplex PCR, while the TCRdb copy is restricted to in-frame clones and leaves out a portion. The sample table includes around 15,000 clones. Whole-study results and caveats: The most relevant donor-specific Treg TCRbeta repertoire apparently came from expansion with activated donor B cells. Biological reproducibility was not directly addressed, but technical replication error appeared minimal. Antigen-driven expansion was suggested because donor-specific Tregs expanded more than all Tregs in tolerant patients.

This sample comprised CD4+ T cells from blood (PBMCs), obtained 12 months after the transplant. The sequence was collected from a human patient who received a combined kidney and bone marrow transplant. Some T cells may originate from the graft donor. The V call is TRBV7-2, the J call TRBJ1-3; the D gene is possibly TRBD1 (5 bases). CDR3: CASSLATVSGRNTIYF. CDR3 DNA, as far as it was read: TGTGCCAGCAGCTTAGCGACAGTTAGTGGAAGAAACACC. Full variable domain (rest looked up from reference TRBV7-2 and TRBJ1-3): GAGVSQSPSNKVTEKGKDVELRCDPISGHTALYWYRQSLGQGLEFLIYFQGNSAPDKSGLPSDRFSAERTGGSVSTLTIQRTQQEDSAVYLCASSLATVSGRNTIYFGEGSWLTVV.